This T cell receptor beta chain is drawn from a study of blood T cell repertoires in COVID-19. Study summary: In each case, the material was cDNA or gDNA derived from T cells, B-cell-depleted T cells, or PBMCs.

CDR3 length: 18 residues. V trimming: 0 bases; J trimming: 4 bases; junction bases outside the gene matches: 7. The germline CDR1 and CDR2 sequences are LNHDA and SQIVND (reference sequence). Data came from immunoSEQ multiplex PCR; TCRdb stores just in-frame clones and leaves some out. The data show approximately 170,000 clones, with roughly 93% seen just once and 4.5% to 5% held by the top ten. Sequenced: peripheral blood. The V gene is TRBV19, the J gene TRBJ2-1; TRBD2 matches 12 bases. The receptor's source is a man aged 18-30 years with COVID-19, enrolled during active disease. CDR3 sequence (DNA): TGTGCCAGTAGTATAGATACGGGGACTAGCGGGCCTTACAATGAGCAGTTCTTC. Residues: CASSIDTGTSGPYNEQFF. Variable domain in full (rest from reference TRBV19 and TRBJ2-1): DGGITQSPKYLFRKEGQNVTLSCEQNLNHDAMYWYRQDPGQGLRLIYYSQIVNDFQKGDIAEGYSVSREKKESFPLTVTSAQKNPTAFYLCASSIDTGTSGPYNEQFFGPGTRLTVL.